This T cell receptor (beta chain) was retrieved from a study of identical twins. Study observations and caveats: In monozygotic twins, models underestimated the sharing of out-of-frame TCR alpha. Less excess twin sharing appeared in beta out-of-frame sequences.

Unique molecular identifiers were in the cDNA, with template-switch universal primer binding. MiXCR, applied by TCRdb to the 5' RACE reads, yields one record per CDR3 protein. The sample has under 350,000 distinct CDR3 sequences; roughly 9.7% are singletons. No donor was unhealthy or non-Caucasian. This clonotype was recorded at least ten times. The antigen is not known. This CDR3 spans 17 amino acids. With V trimmed by 5 bases and J by 6 bases, 11 bases remained unmatched. The sample was also reused in another study, on yellow fever vaccine responses in identical twins.

The sample consisted of CD8+ T cells sorted from blood. The clonotype was recovered from a woman between 18 and 30 years old in good health. The chain carries TRBV12-3 or TRBV12-4 and TRBJ2-3; 13 bases fit TRBD2. The CDR3 sequence: CASSRPRLAGGEDTQYF. The CDR3, as DNA: TGTGCCAGCAGTCGCCCTCGACTAGCGGGGGGTGAGGATACGCAGTATTTT.